This T cell receptor beta chain was retrieved from a study of blood T cell repertoires in COVID-19. The wider study: The United States, Italy and Spain provided the acute and convalescent COVID-19 samples. PBMCs, B-cell-depleted T cells, or T cells were the source of the cDNA or gDNA that made up the material.

This CDR3 contains 15 residues. Germline-derived CDR1 and CDR2 are SGHRS and YFSETQ. Trimming removed 0 bases from V and 5 bases from J, with 14 bases in between. Method: immunoSEQ multiplex PCR; TCRdb's copy keeps in-frame clones and lacks some. The sample records 200,000 to 300,000 clones, around nine tenths being singletons. This clone was seen many times. V gene TRBV5-1 combines with J gene TRBJ1-2; D possibly corresponds to TRBD1 (5 bases). This sequence originates from a man in his forties or fifties who had recovered from COVID-19. Sequenced: peripheral blood. CDR3 in amino acids: CASSLAGTGSYGYTF. In DNA form, the CDR3 reads TGCGCCAGCAGCTTGGCCGGAACAGGATCGTATGGCTACACCTTC.